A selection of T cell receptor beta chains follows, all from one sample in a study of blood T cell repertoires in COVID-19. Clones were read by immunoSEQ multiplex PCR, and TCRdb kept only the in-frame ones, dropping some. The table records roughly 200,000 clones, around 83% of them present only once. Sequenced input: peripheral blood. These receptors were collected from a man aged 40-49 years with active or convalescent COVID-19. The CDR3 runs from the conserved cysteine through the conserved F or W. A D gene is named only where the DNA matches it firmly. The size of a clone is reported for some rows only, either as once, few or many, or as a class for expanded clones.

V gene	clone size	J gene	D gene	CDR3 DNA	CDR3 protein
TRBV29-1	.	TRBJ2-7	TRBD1	TGCAGCGTTAGGGAGGGGCCGGGACAGGGGTCTAGCGAGCAGTACTTC	CSVREGPGQGSSEQYF
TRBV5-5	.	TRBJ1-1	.	TGTGCCAGCAGCTTGGGTAGGCAGGCGAACACTGAAGCTTTCTTT	CASSLGRQANTEAFF
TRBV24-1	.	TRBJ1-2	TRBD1	TGTGCCACCAGTGACCAGCGGACAGGGGGCCATGGCTACACCTTC	CATSDQRTGGHGYTF
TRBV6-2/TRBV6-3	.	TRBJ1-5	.	TGTGCCAGCAGTTACTCGAGCGGAAATCAGCCCCAGCATTTT	CASSYSSGNQPQHF
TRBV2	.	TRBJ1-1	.	TGTGCCAGCAGACTCGGGAGGAACACTGAAGCTTTCTTT	CASRLGRNTEAFF
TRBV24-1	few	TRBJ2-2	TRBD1	TGTGCCACCAGTGAATCCGGGACAGGGGTTACCGGGGAGCTGTTTTTT	CATSESGTGVTGELFF
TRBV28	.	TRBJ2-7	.	TGTGCCAGCAGTGAATGGGGCAGGGAAGGGCAGTACTTC	CASSEWGREGQYF
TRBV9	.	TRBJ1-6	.	TGTGCCAGCAGCGGCAGCGGCGCACATAATTCACCCCTCCACTTT	CASSGSGAHNSPLHF
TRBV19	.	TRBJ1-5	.	TGTGCCAGTAATGGGCAGGGTGGGCAGCCCCAGCATTTT	CASNGQGGQPQHF
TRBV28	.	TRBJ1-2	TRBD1	TGTGCCAGCAGTTTACGGGCGGGACAGGGAATCTATGGCTACACCTTC	CASSLRAGQGIYGYTF
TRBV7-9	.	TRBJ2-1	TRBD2	TGTGCCAGCAGCCTACGACTAGCGGGAGCGTGGGTTGAGCAGTTCTTC	CASSLRLAGAWVEQFF
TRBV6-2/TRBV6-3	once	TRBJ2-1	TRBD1	TGTGCCAGCAGTTACTACCCGGGACAGGGTGGAAACAATGAGCAGTTCTTC	CASSYYPGQGGNNEQFF